A single sample is the source of the 21 T cell receptor beta chains below, sequenced in a study of CD8 T cells in ankylosing spondylitis (dated by TCRdb to about 2017). On the study overall, not on this receptor specifically: Blood from ankylosing spondylitis patients appeared to be characterized by a TCR beta motif made up of several highly homologous amino acid variants.

These TCRs' antigens remain unknown. Receptors were amplified or captured by 5' RACE. The instrument given in TCRdb is Illumina HiSeq 2500. TCRdb reprocessing: public reads trimmed at Q25 with fastp, clones called with MiXCR, in-frame beta chains kept. A single entry per CDR3 protein holds the most common genes and DNA from its merged rows. Within this sample are some 330,000 distinct CDR3 sequences, with 7% to 9% of them counted one time only. The ten largest account for 14% to 15% of the sample. The specimen sequenced was blood, either unsorted or a sorted T cell fraction (not recorded which). The receptors derive from a male donor with ankylosing spondylitis.

This clonotype appeared a few times. This sequence joins TRBV9 and TRBJ2-1, with D possibly called TRBD1 or TRBD2 (5 bases each). CDR1 and CDR2 (germline): SGDLS, YYNGEE. The CDR3 totals 13 residues. Trimming stripped 3 bases from V and 5 bases from J, with 9 bases between. The chain's CDR3 is CASSGRDHNEQFF. The CDR3 bases are TGTGCCAGCAGCGGCCGGGACCACAATGAGCAGTTCTTC.

This clonotype was seen only a few times. The gene calls are TRBV10-3 and TRBJ2-1, with 13 bases that match TRBD2. The trim removed 10 bases at V and 2 bases at J, leaving 2 bases unmatched. In germline, CDR1 is ENHRY, CDR2 SYGVKD. The length of the CDR3 is 14 residues. The CDR3 DNA reads TGTGCCACCGGGACTAGCGGGACCTACAATGAGCAGTTCTTC. This translates into CATGTSGTYNEQFF.

This chain uses TRBV7-8 with TRBJ2-7; D possibly corresponds to TRBD2 (6 bases). Germline CDR1 and CDR2: SGHVS and FQNEAQ. Trimming removed 6 bases from V and 2 bases from J, with 26 bases in between. The CDR3 spans 18 residues. The CDR3 DNA reads TGTGCCAGCAGTCTAAGAGGGACTTGGGGCGGGCGTACCTACGAGCAGTACTTC. It codes for CASSLRGTWGGRTYEQYF.

In this sample, this clonotype turned up many times. The chain joins TRBV3-1 to TRBJ2-1, with unresolved D. The germline CDR1 and CDR2 sequences are LGHDT and YNNKEL (reference sequence). The CDR3 has 13 amino acids. V was shortened by 0 bases and J by 5 bases, with 5 bases between the two germline ends. The CDR3 sequence is CASSQDGNNEQFF. The CDR3 nucleotides read TGTGCCAGCAGCCAAGATGGCAACAATGAGCAGTTCTTC.

The genes are TRBV6-1 and TRBJ2-3; 10 bases align to TRBD2. CDR1 MNHNS and CDR2 SASEGT come from the germline V gene. J gave up 2 bases and V 6 bases, and 8 bases lay outside the gene matches. This CDR3 contains 16 residues. DNA of the CDR3: TGTGCCAGCAGGCTATTAGCGGGAGGTCTCACAGATACGCAGTATTTT. Amino acid sequence: CASRLLAGGLTDTQYF.

This clonotype was counted ten times or more. J is TRBJ2-5 and V is TRBV24-1; D is uncertain. The V and J ends lost 2 bases and 4 bases respectively, with 4 bases between them. Germline V gene data show CDR1 as KGHDR and CDR2 as SFDVKD. This CDR3 comprises 12 residues. CDR3 in amino acids: CATSDSSETQYF. The CDR3 region has the DNA TGTGCCACCAGTGATTCCTCAGAGACCCAGTACTTC.

In this sample, this clonotype turned up a few times. The V call is TRBV5-1, the J call TRBJ1-6; D uncertain. Germline V CDR1 and CDR2: SGHRS, YFSETQ. Between the trimmed V and J ends, which lost 0 bases and 10 bases, there was a span of 14 bases. The CDR3 totals 15 residues. The CDR3 here is CASSLGHLGDSPLHF. The CDR3, as DNA: TGCGCCAGCAGCTTGGGACACCTTGGTGACTCACCCCTCCACTTT.

The table lists this clonotype with a few counts. The chain employs TRBV7-3 and TRBJ1-5; D not certain. Per germline, CDR1 SGHTA and CDR2 FQGTGA. Between the trimmed V and J ends, which lost 3 bases and 10 bases, there was a span of 4 bases. This CDR3 spans 10 amino acids. CDR3 in DNA: TGTGCCAGCAGCTTCCCCCCCCAGCATTTT. It specifies CASSFPPQHF.

The sample holds a few counts of this clonotype. V gene TRBV12-3 or TRBV12-4 combines with J gene TRBJ2-7; perhaps D is TRBD1 or TRBD2 (5 bases each). V dropped 4 bases and J dropped 4 bases, with 17 bases sitting between them. The CDR3 is made up of 15 amino acids. CDR3 protein: CASSYDSGSWYEQYF. The CDR3 DNA is TGTGCCAGCAGTTACGACAGCGGTTCTTGGTACGAGCAGTACTTC.

This clonotype was recorded a few times. The chain uses TRBV4-2 and TRBJ2-6, with D perhaps given as TRBD1 or TRBD2 (6 bases each). Per the germline V gene, CDR1 is LGHNA and CDR2 is YNFKEQ. V shed 0 bases and J shed 2 bases, with 20 bases lying between them. The CDR3 contains 20 residues. CDR3 sequence: CASSQDPGGGGLAGANVLTF. CDR3 bases: TGTGCCAGCAGCCAAGATCCCGGGGGTGGGGGCCTAGCTGGGGCCAACGTCCTGACTTTC.

The chain uses TRBV5-1 and TRBJ2-2; D ambiguous. Germline V CDR1 and CDR2: SGHRS, YFSETQ. This CDR3 has 15 residues. V was shortened by 2 bases and J by 0 bases, with 8 bases between the two germline ends. The CDR3 spells CASSFTDANTGELFF. As DNA, the CDR3 is TGCGCCAGCAGCTTCACAGACGCGAACACCGGGGAGCTGTTTTTT.

This clonotype has ten or more counts. The chain links TRBV28 to TRBJ1-1, with D uncertain. Trimming stripped 8 bases from V and 8 bases from J, with 3 bases between. Per germline, CDR1 MDHEN and CDR2 SYDVKM. The CDR3 totals 8 residues. The CDR3 loop is CASGEAFF. CDR3 DNA sequence: TGTGCCAGCGGCGAAGCTTTCTTT.

This clonotype showed up just a few times. This sequence joins TRBV7-9 and TRBJ2-7; TRBD2 aligns across 13 bases. V was clipped by 2 bases and J by 5 bases; unmatched bases: 9. CDR3 length equals 17 residues. Germline-derived CDR1 and CDR2 are SEHNR and FQNEAQ (reference sequence). Here the CDR3 DNA reads TGTGCCAGCAGCTTAAGACTAGCGGGAGGATCAGGTGACGAGCAGTACTTC. Translating it yields CASSLRLAGGSGDEQYF. Drawing the rest from reference TRBV7-9 and TRBJ2-7, the complete variable domain is DTGVSQNPRHKITKRGQNVTFRCDPISEHNRLYWYRQTLGQGPEFLTYFQNEAQLEKSRLLSDRFSAERPKGSFSTLEIQRTEQGDSAMYLCASSLRLAGGSGDEQYFGPGTRLTVT.

The chain joins TRBV11-1 to TRBJ2-3; no clear D gene. The CDR3 is 15 amino acids. The germline V and J ends were trimmed by 5 bases and 4 bases, with 16 bases remaining between them. CDR1 is SGHAT, CDR2 FQDESV, per germline (reference sequence). For the CDR3, the DNA is TGTGCCAGCAGCCCCTGGGCTGTCCGGCCAGATACGCAGTATTTT. It yields the protein CASSPWAVRPDTQYF.

This chain joins TRBV24-1 and TRBJ2-6; the match to TRBD1 covers 8 bases. Germline V gives CDR1 KGHDR, CDR2 SFDVKD. Trimming took 4 bases from V and 2 from J; bases not matched to a gene: 6. The CDR3 is 17 amino acids. CDR3 region: CATSDSTGVTGANVLTF. The CDR3 coding sequence is TGTGCCACCAGTGACTCGACAGGGGTCACTGGGGCCAACGTCCTGACTTTC.

The genes are TRBV18 and TRBJ2-3; D possibly matches TRBD1 or TRBD2 (5 bases each). The germline gives CDR1 KGHSH, CDR2 LQKENI. The CDR3 contains 16 residues. Trimming took 3 bases from V and 0 from J, leaving 13 bases between them. The CDR3 DNA sequence: TGTGCCAGCTCACCGAGGGGACCCCCTAGCACAGATACGCAGTATTTT. Amino acids: CASSPRGPPSTDTQYF.

This clonotype was counted between two and nine times. One junction end does not reproduce the germline sequence, and a read error may be involved. CDR3 bases: TGCGCCAGCAGCCAAGATACGGTTAAGGCTTTC. This translates into CASSQDTVKAF. This chain joins TRBV4-3 and TRBJ2-1; D is uncertain. The CDR3 sequence is 11 residues long. From germline, CDR1 is LGHNA and CDR2 YSLEER.

In its sample, this clonotype was seen a few times. The chain is built from TRBV10-3 and TRBJ2-3; 9 nucleotides agree with TRBD2. The trim removed 7 bases at V and 1 base at J, leaving 6 bases unmatched. Germline-derived CDR1 and CDR2 are ENHRY and SYGVKD. The CDR3 totals 15 residues. In DNA form, the CDR3 reads TGTGCCATCACCATTAGCGGGAGTGGCACAGATACGCAGTATTTT. This codes for CAITISGSGTDTQYF.

The genes are TRBV5-1 and TRBJ2-5; D possibly corresponds to TRBD1 (5 bases). The CDR3 is made up of 14 amino acids. The germline V gene encodes CDR1 SGHRS and CDR2 YFSETQ. Deletions cut 0 bases from V and 5 bases from J, with 11 bases between. Here the CDR3 reads CASSLGPGLETQYF. In nucleotides, the CDR3 is TGCGCCAGCAGCTTGGGACCAGGGCTGGAGACCCAGTACTTC.

The chain joins TRBV12-3 or TRBV12-4 to TRBJ2-5; 7 nucleotides line up with TRBD2. The CDR3 contains 15 residues. Trimming removed 1 base from V and 2 bases from J; junction bases left unmatched: 4. CDR3 bases: TGTGCCAGCAGTTTAGTCGGTAGCGGGCAAGAGACCCAGTACTTC. Translated: CASSLVGSGQETQYF.

The chain has TRBV20-1 and TRBJ1-1, with a tentative D call TRBD1 (6 bases). The CDR3 length is 13 residues. Germline V gene sequence: CDR1 DFQATT, CDR2 SNEGSKA (reference sequence). Trimming took 5 bases from V and 4 from J, leaving 14 bases between them. CDR3 residues: CSARRGGSTEAFF. The CDR3 bases are TGCAGTGCTCGAAGGGGGGGGTCCACTGAAGCTTTCTTT.